These 30 T cell receptor beta chains share one sample of origin, sequenced in a study of regulatory T cells in long-lasting Graves disease. To make TCR beta libraries, researchers used iRepertoire HTBI primers and Arm-PCR of CDR3 regions. TCRdb reanalysed the multiplex PCR reads using MiXCR and keeps one entry per CDR3 protein. This sample has roughly 430,000 distinct CDR3 sequences, with roughly 21% found just once. Time point reported: persistent/refractory GD, antithyroid drugs over 5 years with positive TRAb. The TCR library was made from RNA extracted from PBMCs. The specimen was peripheral blood mononuclear cells (PBMCs), collected when the disease was refractory, from a patient treated with antithyroid drugs. The receptors come from a female donor with Graves disease.

This clonotype showed up many times. The rearrangement joins TRBV13 to TRBJ2-7, with unresolved D. CDR1 is PRHDT and CDR2 is FYEKMQ in the germline V gene (reference sequence). V lost 5 bases to trimming and J lost 3 bases, with 8 bases between them. The CDR3 is 12 residues long. CDR3 residues: CASSQESYEQYF. In DNA, the CDR3 is TGTGCCAGCAGCCAGGAGAGCTACGAGCAGTACTTC.

This clonotype was seen ten or more times. This chain uses TRBV12-3 or TRBV12-4 with TRBJ1-6; 8 bases align to TRBD1. The CDR3 runs to 17 residues. With 2 bases clipped from V and 7 bases from J, the junction kept 10 bases outside the gene matches. The CDR3 DNA is TGTGCCAGCAGTTTAACCTGGTCTTGGACAGGGAATTCACCCCTCCACTTT. It encodes CASSLTWSWTGNSPLHF.

The rearrangement joins TRBV27 to TRBJ2-7, with D possibly TRBD2 on 6 matching bases. This CDR3 has 15 residues. Germline V gene sequence: CDR1 MNHEY, CDR2 SMNVEV (reference sequence). V was cut by 5 bases and J by 3 bases, with 17 bases left in between. CDR3: CASSPGPGLLYEQYF. The DNA for the CDR3 is TGTGCCAGCAGTCCGGGGCCGGGACTTCTCTACGAGCAGTACTTC.

The genes are TRBV20-1 and TRBJ2-2; tentative D call: TRBD1 (6 bases). V shed 3 bases and J shed 4 bases, with 12 bases lying between them. The CDR3 is 14 residues long. Germline CDR1 is DFQATT and CDR2 is SNEGSKA (reference sequence). CDR3 bases: TGCAGTGCTAGCCGCTCGGACAGCACCGGGGAGCTGTTTTTT. Amino acid sequence: CSASRSDSTGELFF.

The V and J genes are TRBV20-1 and TRBJ1-1; TRBD1 agrees at 10 bases. There are 14 residues in the CDR3. V lost 6 bases, J lost 6 bases, and 10 bases stayed unmatched. Germline V gives CDR1 DFQATT, CDR2 SNEGSKA (reference sequence). CDR3 DNA: TGCAGTGCCGACAGGGGGCTAGGGGTGGCTGAAGCTTTCTTT. Its protein product is CSADRGLGVAEAFF.

This chain uses TRBV7-8 with TRBJ1-3; TRBD1 might be the D (5 bases). With 4 bases removed from V and 2 bases from J, the gap between germline ends came to 9 bases. This CDR3 spans 14 amino acids. Germline-derived CDR1 and CDR2 are SGHVS and FQNEAQ. CDR3 DNA sequence: TGTGCCAGCAGCTCCGGGACGACTGGAAACACCATATATTTT. It is translated as CASSSGTTGNTIYF.

This clonotype was seen many times. The J gene is TRBJ1-2, the V gene TRBV18; D is unclear. The CDR3 is made up of 13 amino acids. Germline loops: CDR1 KGHSH, CDR2 LQKENI. Trimming took off 3 bases at V and 4 bases at J, with 9 bases between the two ends. This chain's CDR3 is CASSPGSLYGYTF. The CDR3 nucleotides are TGTGCCAGCTCACCGGGATCCCTCTATGGCTACACCTTC.

The rearrangement uses TRBV6-1 and TRBJ2-2; D not resolved. Germline CDR1 MNHNS, CDR2 SASEGT. This CDR3 contains 16 residues. V was clipped by 1 base and J by 2 bases, with 11 bases between them. CDR3 DNA sequence: TGTGCCAGCAGTGAAGAGGTGGGGTTAAACACCGGGGAGCTGTTTTTT. Residues: CASSEEVGLNTGELFF.

This clonotype showed up just a few times. The chain uses TRBV5-4 and TRBJ2-5, with 7 bases lining up with TRBD1. V lost 1 base and J lost 5; bases outside the gene matches: 11. The germline CDR1 and CDR2 sequences are SGHNT and YYREEE (reference sequence). The CDR3 consists of 16 residues. The CDR3 nucleotides are TGTGCCAGCAGCTTGTGGGTTACAGGGGATGAGGAGACCCAGTACTTC. It yields the protein CASSLWVTGDEETQYF.

This clonotype came up a few times. This chain connects TRBV7-3 to TRBJ2-7; D might be TRBD1 or TRBD2, each matching 5 bases. Trimming removed 6 bases at V and 0 bases at J, with 15 bases between. The CDR3 is 15 residues long. Per the germline V gene, CDR1 is SGHTA and CDR2 is FQGTGA. CDR3: CASSLAWGPSYEQYF. DNA of the CDR3: TGTGCCAGCAGTTTAGCCTGGGGACCCTCCTACGAGCAGTACTTC.

The chain has TRBV28 and TRBJ1-2, with TRBD1 matching 8 bases. Germline assignment: CDR1 MDHEN and CDR2 SYDVKM. Trimming at V came to 6 bases and at J to 6 bases, leaving 15 bases not matched to a gene. This CDR3 region has 16 residues. CDR3: CASRDHVTGAGDGYTF. In DNA form, the CDR3 reads TGTGCCAGCAGAGACCATGTGACAGGGGCTGGGGATGGCTACACCTTC.

This clonotype was counted only a few times. The V gene is TRBV5-4, the J gene TRBJ2-7; 11 positions agree with TRBD2. Trimming took 4 bases from V and 7 from J; bases not matched to a gene: 16. This CDR3 region has 17 residues. In germline, CDR1 is SGHNT, CDR2 YYREEE (reference sequence). The CDR3 protein is CASSVGLAGAGGWEQYF. CDR3 nucleotide sequence: TGTGCCAGCAGCGTCGGACTAGCGGGCGCCGGGGGATGGGAGCAGTACTTC. Drawing the rest from reference TRBV5-4 and TRBJ2-7, the complete variable domain is ETGVTQSPTHLIKTRGQQVTLRCSSQSGHNTVSWYQQALGQGPQFIFQYYREEENGRGNFPPRFSGLQFPNYSSELNVNALELDDSALYLCASSVGLAGAGGWEQYFGPGTRLTVT.

This chain links TRBV7-2 with TRBJ2-7; the match to TRBD2 covers 8 bases. CDR1 SGHTA and CDR2 FQGNSA come from the germline V gene. The J segment lost 1 base and the V segment lost 1 base, leaving 6 bases of the junction unmatched. This CDR3 region has 16 residues. The CDR3 region has the DNA TGTGCCAGCAGCTTAGAAGCGGGAGATATATCCTACGAGCAGTACTTC. This encodes CASSLEAGDISYEQYF.

The sample holds a few counts of this clonotype. The J gene is TRBJ2-5, the V gene TRBV20-1, with 7 bases identical to TRBD1. The V segment lost 2 bases and the J segment 4 bases; nucleotides outside the gene matches: 4. CDR1 and CDR2 (germline): DFQATT, SNEGSKA (reference sequence). The CDR3 runs to 13 residues. CDR3: CSARLTGRETQYF. DNA for the CDR3: TGCAGTGCTAGACTGACAGGGAGAGAGACCCAGTACTTC.

The rearrangement joins TRBV12-3 or TRBV12-4 to TRBJ2-3; D is perhaps TRBD1 (6 bases). V lost 1 base to trimming and J lost 9 bases, with 14 bases between them. This CDR3 is built from 14 residues. Written as DNA, the CDR3 is TGTGCCAGCAGTTTAGGAGGGGGAAAAGACACGCAGTATTTT. Translated, it gives CASSLGGGKDTQYF.

This clonotype has a count of ten or more. The rearrangement links TRBV25-1 to TRBJ2-7; 8 nucleotides match TRBD2. Trimming cost V 4 bases and J 0 bases; bases outside gene matches: 8. The CDR3 contains 16 residues. Per germline, CDR1 MGHDK and CDR2 SYGVNS. The CDR3 bases are TGTGCCAGCAGTGTCCGAGCGGGAGTTAACTCCTACGAGCAGTACTTC. Translating gives CASSVRAGVNSYEQYF.

This clonotype was counted ten times or more. The chain carries TRBV6-1 and TRBJ2-5, with D possibly TRBD1 on 9 matching bases. The germline gives CDR1 MNHNS, CDR2 SASEGT. CDR3 length equals 16 residues. Between the trimmed V and J ends, which lost 5 bases and 4 bases, there was a span of 20 bases. The CDR3: CASSPTGGTGRETQYF. The CDR3 DNA is TGTGCCAGCAGTCCCACGGGGGGGACAGGGCGAGAGACCCAGTACTTC.

This clonotype was seen at least ten times. In nucleotides, the CDR3 is TGCGCCAGCAGCCAAGATCGTAGGGACTATGGCTACACCTTC. Its translation: CASSQDRRDYGYTF. This chain connects TRBV4-1 to TRBJ1-2; D gene ambiguous. V was trimmed by 0 bases and J by 3 bases, leaving 8 bases between them. The germline V gene has CDR1 MGHRA and CDR2 YSYEKL. This CDR3 is built from 14 residues.

This clonotype was picked up a small number of times. This sequence joins TRBV5-5 and TRBJ1-2; D might be TRBD1 (6 bases). The CDR3 consists of 14 residues. Trimming stripped 2 bases from V and 7 bases from J, with 15 bases between. Germline V gene lookup returns CDR1 SGHKS and CDR2 YYEKEE (reference sequence). CDR3 coding DNA: TGTGCCAGCAGCTTTCAGGGGTCTCCGATTGGCTACACCTTC. It yields the protein CASSFQGSPIGYTF.

This clonotype showed up many times. The chain carries TRBV20-1 and TRBJ2-7, with 7 bases matching TRBD2. The V gene end was trimmed by 6 bases and the J gene end by 8 bases; junction bases not matched to a gene: 10. CDR3 length equals 12 residues. CDR1 is DFQATT and CDR2 is SNEGSKA in the germline V gene (reference sequence). CDR3 protein: CSAERDNVKQYF. Written as DNA, the CDR3 is TGCAGTGCAGAGCGGGATAACGTCAAGCAGTACTTC.

Note on this clonotype: A single base separates this from a much larger clone, so it may be a read error. The chain has TRBV20-1 and TRBJ2-7; TRBD2 matches at 7 bases. V shed 0 bases and J 6 bases; nucleotides not matched to a gene: 11. This CDR3 is built from 15 residues. Germline V gene sequence: CDR1 DFQATT, CDR2 SNEGSKA (reference sequence). As DNA, the CDR3 is TGCAGTGCTAGAGAACTAGCGCTTATGGGCTGCGAGCAGTACTTC. Its translation is CSARELALMGCEQYF.

As regards this clonotype: A clone one base away is much larger, so this may be a read error. The chain has TRBV19 and TRBJ2-5; D remains unclear. Trimming shortened V by 5 bases and J by 4 bases, and 14 bases separated the two germline ends. This CDR3 has 14 residues. Germline-derived CDR1 and CDR2 are LNHDA and SQIVND (reference sequence). The CDR3 is CASSLHPGAETQYF. CDR3 sequence (DNA): TGTGCCAGTAGTCTCCATCCCGGAGCAGAGACCCAGTACTTC. Supplemented by reference TRBV19 and TRBJ2-5, the full variable domain reads DGGITQSPKYLFRKEGQNVTLSCEQNLNHDAMYWYRQDPGQGLRLIYYSQIVNDFQKGDIAEGYSVSREKKESFPLTVTSAQKNPTAFYLCASSLHPGAETQYFGPGTRLLVL.

Many counts were recorded for this clonotype. This chain uses TRBV13 with TRBJ1-6; possibly TRBD1 for D (5 bases). The V gene's germline CDR1 is PRHDT and CDR2 FYEKMQ (reference sequence). V was pared by 5 bases and J by 4 bases, with 9 bases between. CDR3 size: 14 residues. The DNA of the CDR3 is TGTGCCAGCAGCGCCGACAGATATAATTCACCCCTCCACTTT. Translation: CASSADRYNSPLHF.

This clonotype was picked up one time. Given a much more abundant clone one base away, this may be a read error. This rearrangement joins TRBV6-2 or TRBV6-3 to TRBJ1-2; possibly TRBD1 for D (5 bases). Germline assignment: CDR1 MNHEY and CDR2 SVGEGT. The V gene lost 5 bases and the J gene lost 6 bases, with 13 bases spanning the gap. The CDR3 is 13 residues long. The CDR3 sequence: CASSRRDDHGYTF. Written as DNA, the CDR3 is TGTGCCAGCAGTCGCAGGGATGACCATGGCTACACCTTC.

This clonotype came up many times. The chain joins TRBV2 to TRBJ2-2; D perhaps matches TRBD2 (6 bases). From germline, CDR1 is SNHLY and CDR2 FYNNEI. V lost 3 bases and J 2 bases, leaving 10 bases between the germline ends. The CDR3 is made up of 15 amino acids. The CDR3, as DNA: TGTGCCAGCAGTGAGGAGGGAGTAAACACCGGGGAGCTGTTTTTT. Protein: CASSEEGVNTGELFF. The entire variable domain, with the rest obtained from reference TRBV2 and TRBJ2-2, is as follows: EPEVTQTPSHQVTQMGQEVILRCVPISNHLYFYWYRQILGQKVEFLVSFYNNEISEKSEIFDDQFSVERPDGSNFTLKIRSTKLEDSAMYFCASSEEGVNTGELFFGEGSRLTVL.

Concerning this clonotype: Being one base from a much bigger clone, this may be a read error. The chain recombines TRBV2 with TRBJ2-7; 10 bases match TRBD2. The CDR3 has 15 amino acids. Trimming removed 7 bases from V and 8 bases from J; junction bases left unmatched: 14. Per germline, CDR1 SNHLY and CDR2 FYNNEI. The CDR3 sequence: CASIFELAGRNKQYF. The CDR3 region has the DNA TGTGCCAGCATCTTTGAACTAGCGGGGCGGAACAAGCAGTACTTC. The variable domain in full, with the rest retrieved from reference TRBV2 and TRBJ2-7, is EPEVTQTPSHQVTQMGQEVILRCVPISNHLYFYWYRQILGQKVEFLVSFYNNEISEKSEIFDDQFSVERPDGSNFTLKIRSTKLEDSAMYFCASIFELAGRNKQYFGPGTRLTVT.

This chain uses TRBV11-2 with TRBJ2-1, with unresolved D. CDR1 is SGHAT, CDR2 FQNNGV, per germline. CDR3 length: 13 amino acids. Trimming left V 2 bases short and J 7 bases short, with 9 bases between. CDR3: CASSLNLENEQFF. In DNA form, the CDR3 reads TGTGCCAGCAGCTTAAATTTAGAAAATGAGCAGTTCTTC. Using reference TRBV11-2 and TRBJ2-1 for the parts outside the CDR3, the full variable domain is EAGVAQSPRYKIIEKRQSVAFWCNPISGHATLYWYQQILGQGPKLLIQFQNNGVVDDSQLPKDRFSAERLKGVDSTLKIQPAKLEDSAVYLCASSLNLENEQFFGPGTRLTVL.

V gene TRBV28 combines with J gene TRBJ2-7, with D perhaps matching TRBD1 (6 bases). The CDR3 covers 14 residues. Trimming stripped 6 bases from V and 3 bases from J, with 15 bases between. From germline, CDR1 is MDHEN and CDR2 SYDVKM. CDR3 nucleotide sequence: TGTGCCAGCAGGCCGGGCGGACAGTACTACGAGCAGTACTTC. Its translation: CASRPGGQYYEQYF.

This clonotype occurred a few times. V gene TRBV15 combines with J gene TRBJ1-5; no reliable D call. CDR3 size: 14 residues. V lost 1 base and J lost 6, with 10 bases in between. Germline V CDR1 and CDR2: LNHNV, YYDKDF (reference sequence). CDR3: CATSRVEEGQPQHF. The CDR3 DNA is TGTGCCACCAGCAGAGTGGAGGAGGGTCAGCCCCAGCATTTT.

This clonotype was seen more than once but under ten times. This rearrangement joins TRBV28 to TRBJ2-2; D is undetermined. Germline V gene sequence: CDR1 MDHEN, CDR2 SYDVKM. Deletions cut 8 bases from V and 5 bases from J, with 9 bases between. The CDR3 is made up of 12 amino acids. CDR3 loop: CASANPTGELFF. DNA of the CDR3: TGTGCCAGCGCGAATCCTACCGGGGAGCTGTTTTTT.